The 9 T cell receptor beta chains below all came from one sample that was sequenced in a study of T cell responses to AZD1222 COVID-19 vaccine. Profiled with immunoSEQ multiplex PCR; TCRdb holds only in-frame clones, not every one. The data show hundreds of thousands of clones, 90% to 95% seen once. The specimen comprised peripheral blood, sampled 28 days after the second AZD1222 dose. These receptors all come from an adult who received the AZD1222 COVID-19 vaccine.

The chain employs TRBV13 and TRBJ2-7, with D tentatively TRBD1 (6 bases). The CDR3 runs 15 residues. Deletions cut 5 bases from V and 6 bases from J, with 20 bases between. Looked up from germline, CDR1 is PRHDT and CDR2 is FYEKMQ (reference sequence). The CDR3 reads CASSTLGASSLEQYF. The CDR3, as DNA: TGTGCCAGCAGCACCTTGGGGGCTAGCTCCCTCGAGCAGTACTTC.

The chain has TRBV7-9 and TRBJ1-2; D is undetermined. V shed 5 bases and J shed 4 bases, with 11 bases lying between them. Germline assignment: CDR1 SEHNR and CDR2 FQNEAQ (reference sequence). CDR3 length equals 13 residues. CDR3 sequence: CASSPYDRYGYTF. CDR3 DNA: TGTGCCAGCAGCCCGTACGACCGCTATGGCTACACCTTC.

The chain carries TRBV7-9 and TRBJ1-4; D remains unclear. Germline V lookup: CDR1 SEHNR, CDR2 FQNEAQ (reference sequence). The ends were cut back, 5 bases at V and 5 bases at J, with 18 bases in the middle. The CDR3 extends over 16 amino acids. CDR3 DNA: TGTGCCAGCAGCCTACCCCTATGGCAGGAGAATGAAAAACTGTTTTTT. It yields the protein CASSLPLWQENEKLFF.

This chain connects TRBV9 to TRBJ2-1; D uncertain. This CDR3 comprises 13 residues. From germline, CDR1 is SGDLS and CDR2 YYNGEE. V lost 4 bases and J 5 bases, leaving 10 bases between the germline ends. CDR3 coding DNA: TGTGCCAGCAGCTCCCAGCTTAACAATGAGCAGTTCTTC. Its protein product is CASSSQLNNEQFF.

V usage is TRBV2 and J usage is TRBJ1-6, with D perhaps matching TRBD1 (6 bases). The CDR3 covers 13 residues. CDR1 is SNHLY, CDR2 FYNNEI, per germline. V lost 7 bases and J 6 bases, leaving 10 bases between the germline ends. The DNA for the CDR3 is TGTGCCAGCAACAGGGAACCTAATTCACCCCTCCACTTT. Amino acid sequence: CASNREPNSPLHF.

This chain links TRBV6-5 with TRBJ1-1, with D uncertain. Germline CDR1 is MNHEY and CDR2 is SVGAGI. Deletions cut 11 bases from V and 3 bases from J, with 10 bases between. This CDR3 contains 11 residues. The CDR3 nucleotides are TGTGCCGGCCGCCGGGACACTGAAGCTTTCTTT. It codes for CAGRRDTEAFF.

The chain recombines TRBV5-4 with TRBJ1-2, with TRBD1 identical over 7 bases. Germline V CDR1 and CDR2: SGHNT, YYREEE (reference sequence). V lost 5 bases to trimming and J lost 1 base; unmatched junction nucleotides: 8. This CDR3 contains 15 residues. CDR3 region: CASRTPGQINYGYTF. CDR3 coding DNA: TGTGCCAGCAGAACACCGGGACAGATTAACTATGGCTACACCTTC.

This clone was observed a few times. The rearrangement links TRBV5-1 to TRBJ1-2; D is perhaps TRBD1 (5 bases). The CDR3 contains 15 residues. V lost 2 bases, J lost 0 bases, and 11 bases lay in between. Per germline, CDR1 SGHRS and CDR2 YFSETQ. CDR3 in DNA: TGCGCCAGCAGCTTAGGGGCAGCGACTAACTATGGCTACACCTTC. This sequence encodes CASSLGAATNYGYTF. The variable domain in full, completed from reference TRBV5-1 and TRBJ1-2, reads KAGVTQTPRYLIKTRGQQVTLSCSPISGHRSVSWYQQTPGQGLQFLFEYFSETQRNKGNFPGRFSGRQFSNSRSEMNVSTLELGDSALYLCASSLGAATNYGYTFGSGTRLTVV.

The chain joins TRBV5-4 to TRBJ2-1; 12 positions match TRBD2. Looked up from germline, CDR1 is SGHNT and CDR2 is YYREEE (reference sequence). V trimming: 0 bases; J trimming: 9 bases; junction bases outside the gene matches: 10. The CDR3 consists of 17 residues. CDR3 sequence reads: CASSLAATSGRGVEQFF. DNA for the CDR3: TGTGCCAGCAGCTTGGCGGCGACTAGCGGGAGAGGGGTTGAGCAGTTCTTC.